This TCR beta chain comes out of a study of regulatory T cells in long-lasting Graves disease. Germline-derived CDR1 and CDR2 are MDHEN and SYDVKM. The CDR3 has 14 amino acids. Trimming at V came to 6 bases and at J to 2 bases, leaving 4 bases not matched to a gene. Assembly of TCR beta libraries relied on iRepertoire HTBI primers together with Arm-PCR of CDR3 regions. How the authors handled the data: Across samples, 62 TRBV and some 13 TRBJ segments were found. Each CDR3 protein gets one entry after TCRdb re-called the multiplex PCR reads with MiXCR. The V and J calls follow TCRdb's processing rather than the paper's. The repertoire holds some 300,000 distinct CDR3 sequences, with roughly a fifth as singletons. The study's findings and limits: TCR diversity was lower in persistent Graves' patients than in newly diagnosed ones.

Time point specified: persistent/refractory GD, antithyroid drugs over 5 years with positive TRAb. PBMC RNA was the source of the TCR library. This clonotype was observed at least ten times. Its antigen is not known. The gene calls are TRBV28 and TRBJ1-5, with 7 bases aligning to TRBD1. This specimen was peripheral blood mononuclear cells (PBMCs), taken when the disease was refractory, from a patient treated with antithyroid drugs. The sequence derives from a female donor with Graves disease. CDR3 amino acids: CASSAGGGNQPQHF. For the CDR3, the DNA is TGTGCCAGCAGCGCAGGGGGGGGCAATCAGCCCCAGCATTTT.